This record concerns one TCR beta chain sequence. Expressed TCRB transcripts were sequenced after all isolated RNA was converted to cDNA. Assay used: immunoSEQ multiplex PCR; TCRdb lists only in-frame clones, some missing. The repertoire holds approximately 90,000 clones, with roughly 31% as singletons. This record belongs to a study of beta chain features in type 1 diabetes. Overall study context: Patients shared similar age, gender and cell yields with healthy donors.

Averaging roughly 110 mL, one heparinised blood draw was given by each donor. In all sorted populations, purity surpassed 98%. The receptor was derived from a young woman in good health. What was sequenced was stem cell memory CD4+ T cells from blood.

For the CDR3, the DNA is TGTGCCAGCAGCCAAGATCTGACGGGACAGACCTACGAGCAGTACTTC. This translates into CASSQDLTGQTYEQYF. The chain has TRBV4-2 and TRBJ2-7, with TRBD1 identical over 7 bases. The CDR3 is 16 residues long. Germline lookup yields CDR1 LGHNA and CDR2 YNFKEQ. J gave up 2 bases and V 0 bases, and 7 bases lay outside the gene matches.